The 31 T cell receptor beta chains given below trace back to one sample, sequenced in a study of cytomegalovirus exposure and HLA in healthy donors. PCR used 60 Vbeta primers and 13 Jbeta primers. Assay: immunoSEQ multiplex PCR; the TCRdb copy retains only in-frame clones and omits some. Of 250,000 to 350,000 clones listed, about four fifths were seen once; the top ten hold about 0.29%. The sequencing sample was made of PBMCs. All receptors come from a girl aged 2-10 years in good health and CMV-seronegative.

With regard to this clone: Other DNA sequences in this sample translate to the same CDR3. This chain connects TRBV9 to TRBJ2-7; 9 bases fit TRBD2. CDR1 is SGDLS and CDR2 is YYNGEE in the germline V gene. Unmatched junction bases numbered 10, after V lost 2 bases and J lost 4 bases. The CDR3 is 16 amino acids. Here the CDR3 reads CASSVGLAGGLYEQYF. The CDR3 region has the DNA TGTGCCAGCAGCGTGGGACTAGCCGGGGGCCTGTACGAGCAGTACTTC.

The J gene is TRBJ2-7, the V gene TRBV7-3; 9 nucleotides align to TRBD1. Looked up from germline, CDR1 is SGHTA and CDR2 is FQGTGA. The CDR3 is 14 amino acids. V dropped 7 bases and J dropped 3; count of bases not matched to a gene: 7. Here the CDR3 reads CASIPGTGLYEQYF. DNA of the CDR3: TGTGCCAGCATCCCCGGGACAGGGCTCTACGAGCAGTACTTC.

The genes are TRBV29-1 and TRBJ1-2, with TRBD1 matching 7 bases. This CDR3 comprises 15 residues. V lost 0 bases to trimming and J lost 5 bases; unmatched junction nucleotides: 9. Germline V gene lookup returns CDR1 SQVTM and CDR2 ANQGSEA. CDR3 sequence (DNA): TGCAGCGTTGAAGAAATTCCGGGACAGAGATATGGCTACACCTTC. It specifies CSVEEIPGQRYGYTF.

CDR3 nucleotide sequence: TGTGCCAGCAGCAGCCGGGGGGCTGGGGCCAACGTCCTGACTTTC. Translated, it gives CASSSRGAGANVLTF. The rearrangement uses TRBV11-1 and TRBJ2-6, with 7 bases that match TRBD2. With 5 bases clipped from V and 2 bases from J, the junction kept 3 bases outside the gene matches. The CDR3 runs to 15 residues. The V gene's germline CDR1 is SGHAT and CDR2 FQDESV (reference sequence).

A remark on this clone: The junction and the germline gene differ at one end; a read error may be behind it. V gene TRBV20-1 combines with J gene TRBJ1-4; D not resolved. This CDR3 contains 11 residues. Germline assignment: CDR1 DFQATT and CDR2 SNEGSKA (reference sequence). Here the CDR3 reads CSVRRDEKLFF. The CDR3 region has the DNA TGCAGTGTTAGACGGGATGAAAAACTGTTTTTT.

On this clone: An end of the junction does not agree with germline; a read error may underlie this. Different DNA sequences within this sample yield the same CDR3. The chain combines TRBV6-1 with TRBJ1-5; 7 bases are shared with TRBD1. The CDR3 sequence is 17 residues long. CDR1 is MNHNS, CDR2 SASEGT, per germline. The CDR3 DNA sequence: TGTGCCAGCAGTGACCAGACAGGGCCCTATAGCAATCAGCCCCAGCACTTT. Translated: CASSDQTGPYSNQPQHF.

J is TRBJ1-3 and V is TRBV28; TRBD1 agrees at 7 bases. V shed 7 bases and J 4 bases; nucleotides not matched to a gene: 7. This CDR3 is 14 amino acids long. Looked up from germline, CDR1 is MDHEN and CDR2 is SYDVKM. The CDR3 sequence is CASKRQGTGNTIYF. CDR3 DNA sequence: TGTGCCAGCAAACGACAGGGAACGGGAAACACCATATATTTT.

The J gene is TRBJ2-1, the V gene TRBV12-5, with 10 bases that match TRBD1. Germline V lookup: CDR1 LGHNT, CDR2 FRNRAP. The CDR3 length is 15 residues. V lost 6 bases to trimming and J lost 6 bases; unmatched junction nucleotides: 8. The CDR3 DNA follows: TGTGCTAGTGGCCCCGGGACAGGGGTCTCCAATGAGCAGTTCTTC. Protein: CASGPGTGVSNEQFF.

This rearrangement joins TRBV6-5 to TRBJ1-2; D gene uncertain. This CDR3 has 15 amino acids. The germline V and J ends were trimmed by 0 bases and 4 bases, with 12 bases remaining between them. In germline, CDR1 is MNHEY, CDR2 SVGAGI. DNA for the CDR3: TGTGCCAGCAGTTACTCGCCGGGTGCGGTCTATGGCTACACCTTC. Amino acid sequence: CASSYSPGAVYGYTF.

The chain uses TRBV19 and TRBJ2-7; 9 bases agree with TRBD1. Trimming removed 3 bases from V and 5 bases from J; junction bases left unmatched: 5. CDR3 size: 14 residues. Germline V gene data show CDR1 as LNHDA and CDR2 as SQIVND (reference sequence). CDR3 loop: CASSIYRGLNEQYF. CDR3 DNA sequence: TGTGCCAGTAGTATCTACAGGGGGCTGAACGAGCAGTACTTC. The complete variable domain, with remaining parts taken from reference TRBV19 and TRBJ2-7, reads DGGITQSPKYLFRKEGQNVTLSCEQNLNHDAMYWYRQDPGQGLRLIYYSQIVNDFQKGDIAEGYSVSREKKESFPLTVTSAQKNPTAFYLCASSIYRGLNEQYFGPGTRLTVT.

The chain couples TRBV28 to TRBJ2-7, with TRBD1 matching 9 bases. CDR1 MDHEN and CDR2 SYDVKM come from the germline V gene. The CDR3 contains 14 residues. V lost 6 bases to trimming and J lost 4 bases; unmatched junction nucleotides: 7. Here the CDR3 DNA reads TGTGCCAGCAGAGCACAGGGGGCGGGATACGAGCAGTACTTC. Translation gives CASRAQGAGYEQYF. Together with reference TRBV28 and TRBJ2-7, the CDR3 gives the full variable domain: DVKVTQSSRYLVKRTGEKVFLECVQDMDHENMFWYRQDPGLGLRLIYFSYDVKMKEKGDIPEGYSVSREKKERFSLILESASTNQTSMYLCASRAQGAGYEQYFGPGTRLTVT.

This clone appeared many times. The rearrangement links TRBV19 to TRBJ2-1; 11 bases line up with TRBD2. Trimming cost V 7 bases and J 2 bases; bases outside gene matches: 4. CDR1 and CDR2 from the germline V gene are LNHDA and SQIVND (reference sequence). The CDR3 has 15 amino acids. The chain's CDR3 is CASTSTSGAYNEQFF. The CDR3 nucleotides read TGTGCCAGTACATCGACTAGCGGGGCCTACAATGAGCAGTTCTTC. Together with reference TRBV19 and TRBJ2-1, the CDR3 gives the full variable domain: DGGITQSPKYLFRKEGQNVTLSCEQNLNHDAMYWYRQDPGQGLRLIYYSQIVNDFQKGDIAEGYSVSREKKESFPLTVTSAQKNPTAFYLCASTSTSGAYNEQFFGPGTRLTVL.

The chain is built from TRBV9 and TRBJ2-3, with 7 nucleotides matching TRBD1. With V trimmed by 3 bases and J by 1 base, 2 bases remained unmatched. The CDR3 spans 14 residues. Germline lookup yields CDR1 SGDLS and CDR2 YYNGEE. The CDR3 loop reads CASSEGAGTDTQYF. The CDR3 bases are TGTGCCAGCAGCGAGGGGGCCGGCACAGATACGCAGTATTTT.

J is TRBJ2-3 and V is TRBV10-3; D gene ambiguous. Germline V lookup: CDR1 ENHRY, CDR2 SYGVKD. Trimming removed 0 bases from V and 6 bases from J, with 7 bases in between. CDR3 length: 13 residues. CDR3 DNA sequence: TGTGCCATCAGTGAGTCCCCGTCCGATACGCAGTATTTT. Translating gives CAISESPSDTQYF.

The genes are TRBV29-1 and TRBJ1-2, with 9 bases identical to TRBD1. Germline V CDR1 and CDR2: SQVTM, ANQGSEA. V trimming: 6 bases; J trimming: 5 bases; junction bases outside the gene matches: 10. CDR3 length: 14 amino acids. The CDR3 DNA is TGCAGCGTCCACGGGACAGGGATGAAGTATGGCTACACCTTC. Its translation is CSVHGTGMKYGYTF. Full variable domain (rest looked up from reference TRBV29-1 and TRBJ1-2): SAVISQKPSRDICQRGTSLTIQCQVDSQVTMMFWYRQQPGQSLTLIATANQGSEATYESGFVIDKFPISRPNLTFSTLTVSNMSPEDSSIYLCSVHGTGMKYGYTFGSGTRLTVV.

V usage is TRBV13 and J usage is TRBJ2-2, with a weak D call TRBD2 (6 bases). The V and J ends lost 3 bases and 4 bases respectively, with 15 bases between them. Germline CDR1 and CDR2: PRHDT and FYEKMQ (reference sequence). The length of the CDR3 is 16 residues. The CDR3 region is CASSFGGGPSTGELFF. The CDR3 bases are TGTGCCAGCAGCTTTGGGGGAGGCCCGAGCACCGGGGAGCTGTTTTTT.

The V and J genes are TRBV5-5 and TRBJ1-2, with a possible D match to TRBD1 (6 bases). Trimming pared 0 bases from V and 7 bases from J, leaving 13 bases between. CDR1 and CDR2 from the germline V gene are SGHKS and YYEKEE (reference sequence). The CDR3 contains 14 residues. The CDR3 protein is CASSLVRGARGYTF. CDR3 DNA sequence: TGTGCCAGCAGCTTGGTACGGGGGGCGCGTGGCTACACCTTC.

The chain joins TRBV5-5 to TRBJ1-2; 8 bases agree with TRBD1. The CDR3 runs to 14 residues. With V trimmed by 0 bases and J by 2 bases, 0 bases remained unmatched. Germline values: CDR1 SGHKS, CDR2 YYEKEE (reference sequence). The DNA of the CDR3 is TGTGCCAGCAGCTTGGGGACAGGGAACTATGGCTACACCTTC. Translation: CASSLGTGNYGYTF.

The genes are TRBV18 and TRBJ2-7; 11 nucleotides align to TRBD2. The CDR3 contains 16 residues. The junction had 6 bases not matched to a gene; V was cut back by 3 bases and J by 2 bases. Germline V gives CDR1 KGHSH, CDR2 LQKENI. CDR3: CASSPPTSGITYEQYF. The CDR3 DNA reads TGTGCCAGCTCACCCCCGACTAGCGGGATAACCTACGAGCAGTACTTC.

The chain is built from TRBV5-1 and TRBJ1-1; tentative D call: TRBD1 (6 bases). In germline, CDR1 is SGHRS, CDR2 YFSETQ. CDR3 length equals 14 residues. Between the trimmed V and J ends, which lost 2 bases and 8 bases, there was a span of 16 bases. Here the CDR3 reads CASSFVASDREAFF. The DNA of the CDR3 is TGCGCCAGCAGCTTCGTTGCCTCTGACAGGGAAGCTTTCTTT.

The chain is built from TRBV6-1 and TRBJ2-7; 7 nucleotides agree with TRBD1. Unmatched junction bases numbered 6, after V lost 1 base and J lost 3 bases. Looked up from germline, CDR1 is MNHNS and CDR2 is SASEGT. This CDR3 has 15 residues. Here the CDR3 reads CASSEVAQGDYEQYF. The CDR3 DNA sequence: TGTGCCAGCAGTGAAGTGGCTCAGGGGGACTACGAGCAGTACTTC.

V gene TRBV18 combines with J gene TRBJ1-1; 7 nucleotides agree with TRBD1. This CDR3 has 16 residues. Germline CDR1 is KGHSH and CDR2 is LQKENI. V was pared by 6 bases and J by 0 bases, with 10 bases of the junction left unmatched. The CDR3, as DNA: TGTGCCAGCTCCCACGCTGAGGGACAGCTGAACACTGAAGCTTTCTTT. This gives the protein CASSHAEGQLNTEAFF.

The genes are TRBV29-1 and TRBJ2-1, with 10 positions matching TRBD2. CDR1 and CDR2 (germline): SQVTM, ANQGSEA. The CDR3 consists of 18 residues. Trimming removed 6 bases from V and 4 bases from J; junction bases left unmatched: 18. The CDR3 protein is CSVSGPSGSGGAYNEQFF. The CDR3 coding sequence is TGCAGCGTCTCCGGGCCTAGCGGGAGTGGGGGGGCATACAATGAGCAGTTCTTC.

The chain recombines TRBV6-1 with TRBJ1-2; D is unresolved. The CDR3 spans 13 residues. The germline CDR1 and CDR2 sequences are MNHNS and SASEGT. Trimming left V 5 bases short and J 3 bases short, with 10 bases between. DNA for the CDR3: TGTGCCAGCAGTCAACATTTGGACTATGGCTACACCTTC. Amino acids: CASSQHLDYGYTF.

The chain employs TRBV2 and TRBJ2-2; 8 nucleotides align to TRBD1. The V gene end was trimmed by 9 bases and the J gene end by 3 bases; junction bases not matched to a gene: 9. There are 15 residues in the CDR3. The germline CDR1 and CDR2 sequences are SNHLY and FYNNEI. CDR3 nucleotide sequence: TGTGCCAGAGACCGAACAGGGGGGTACACCGGGGAGCTGTTTTTT. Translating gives CARDRTGGYTGELFF.

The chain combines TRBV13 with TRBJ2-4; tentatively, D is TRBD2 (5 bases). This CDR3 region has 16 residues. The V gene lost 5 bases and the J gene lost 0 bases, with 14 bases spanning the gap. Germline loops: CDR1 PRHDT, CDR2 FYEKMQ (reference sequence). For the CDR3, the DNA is TGTGCCAGCAGCCACGGCGGAGGACTAGCCAAAAACATTCAGTACTTC. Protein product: CASSHGGGLAKNIQYF.

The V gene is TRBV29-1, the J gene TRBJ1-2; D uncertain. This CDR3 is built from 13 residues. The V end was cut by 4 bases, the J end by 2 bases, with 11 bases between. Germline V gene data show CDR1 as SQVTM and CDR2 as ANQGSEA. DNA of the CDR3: TGCAGCGTTGGAGAGGGAGAGAACTATGGCTACACCTTC. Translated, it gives CSVGEGENYGYTF.

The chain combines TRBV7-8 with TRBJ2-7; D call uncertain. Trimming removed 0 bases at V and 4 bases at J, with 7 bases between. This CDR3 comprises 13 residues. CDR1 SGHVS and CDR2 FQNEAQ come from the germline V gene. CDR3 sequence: CASSLALEYEQYF. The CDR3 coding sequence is TGTGCCAGCAGCTTAGCCCTTGAGTACGAGCAGTACTTC.

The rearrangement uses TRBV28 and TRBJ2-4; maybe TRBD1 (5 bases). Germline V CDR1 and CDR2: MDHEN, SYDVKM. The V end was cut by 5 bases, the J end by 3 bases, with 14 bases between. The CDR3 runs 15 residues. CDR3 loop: CASSRSKGFKNIQYF. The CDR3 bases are TGTGCCAGCAGTAGATCGAAGGGGTTCAAAAACATTCAGTACTTC.

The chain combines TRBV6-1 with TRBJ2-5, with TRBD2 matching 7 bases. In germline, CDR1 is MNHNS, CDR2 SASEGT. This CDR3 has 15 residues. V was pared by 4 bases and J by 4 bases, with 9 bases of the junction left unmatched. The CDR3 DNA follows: TGTGCCAGCAGTGGGGAACGGGGGAGGGGAGAGACCCAGTACTTC. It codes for CASSGERGRGETQYF.

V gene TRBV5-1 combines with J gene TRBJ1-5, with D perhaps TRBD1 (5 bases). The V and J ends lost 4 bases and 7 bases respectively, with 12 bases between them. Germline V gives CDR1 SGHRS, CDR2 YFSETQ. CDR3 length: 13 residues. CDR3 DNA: TGCGCCAGCAGCGTGGAGGAGGGGCAGCCCCAGCATTTT. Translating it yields CASSVEEGQPQHF.